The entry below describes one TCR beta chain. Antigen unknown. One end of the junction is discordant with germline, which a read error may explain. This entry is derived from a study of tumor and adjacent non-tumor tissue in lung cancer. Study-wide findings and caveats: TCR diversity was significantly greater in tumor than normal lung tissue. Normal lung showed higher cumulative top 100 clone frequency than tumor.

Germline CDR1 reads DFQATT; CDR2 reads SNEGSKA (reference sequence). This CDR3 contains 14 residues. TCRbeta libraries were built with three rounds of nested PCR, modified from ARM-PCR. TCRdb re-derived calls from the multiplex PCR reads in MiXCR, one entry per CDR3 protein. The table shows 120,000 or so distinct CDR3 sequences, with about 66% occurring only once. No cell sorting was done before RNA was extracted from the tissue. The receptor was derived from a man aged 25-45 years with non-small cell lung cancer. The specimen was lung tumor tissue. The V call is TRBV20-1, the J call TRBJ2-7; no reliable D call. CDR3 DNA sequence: TGCAGTGCTATCTTGGGAACGCTGGGCTACGTGCAGTACTTC. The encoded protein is CSAILGTLGYVQYF.